This paragraph reports one T cell receptor (beta chain). Its antigen remains unidentified. The data were obtained in a study of OX40 agonist ivuxolimab in advanced cancers. Study observations and caveats: At doses 0.1 to 3.0 mg/kg, CD4+ and CD8+ clones expanded. Some of the nonresponding patients also showed low levels of normalized T-cell clonal expansion.

Trimming took 3 bases from V and 4 from J; bases not matched to a gene: 9. CDR3 length: 17 amino acids. Germline values: CDR1 LGHNA, CDR2 YNFKEQ. This table comes from immunoSEQ multiplex PCR, and its TCRdb copy is limited to in-frame clones, with some not included. The table lists 43,000 or so clones, about 88% of them singletons. The sequence was collected from an adult with an advanced solid tumor such as melanoma, head and neck, liver or kidney cancer. The genes are TRBV4-2 and TRBJ2-3; TRBD2 matches at 11 bases. The material sequenced was CD4+ or CD8+ T cells sorted from blood, taken in a trial of the OX40 agonist ivuxolimab. The chain's CDR3 is CASSQGSGRAGADTQYF. Written as DNA, the CDR3 is TGTGCCAGCAGCCAGGGTAGCGGGAGGGCCGGGGCAGATACGCAGTATTTT.